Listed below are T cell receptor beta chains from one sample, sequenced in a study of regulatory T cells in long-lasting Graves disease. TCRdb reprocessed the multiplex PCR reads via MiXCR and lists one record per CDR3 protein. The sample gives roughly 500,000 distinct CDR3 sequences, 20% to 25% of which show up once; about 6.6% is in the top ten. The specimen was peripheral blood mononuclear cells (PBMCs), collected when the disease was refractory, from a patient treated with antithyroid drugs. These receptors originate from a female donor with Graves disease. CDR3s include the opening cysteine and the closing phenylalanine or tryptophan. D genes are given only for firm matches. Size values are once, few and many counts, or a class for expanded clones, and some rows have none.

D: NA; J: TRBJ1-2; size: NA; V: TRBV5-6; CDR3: CASSLDGDRYVGNYGYTF; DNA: TGTGCCAGCAGCTTAGATGGCGACCGCTATGTGGGGAACTATGGCTACACCTTC
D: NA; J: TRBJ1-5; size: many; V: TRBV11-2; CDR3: CASSLERNQPQHF; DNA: TGTGCCAGCAGCTTAGAAAGAAATCAGCCCCAGCATTTT
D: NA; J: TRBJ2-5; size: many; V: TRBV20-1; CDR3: CSAIPRGYETQYF; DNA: TGCAGTGCCATTCCCCGGGGATACGAGACCCAGTACTTC
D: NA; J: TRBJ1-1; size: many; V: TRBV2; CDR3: CASSEGVAEAFF; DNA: TGTGCCAGCAGTGAAGGCGTGGCTGAAGCTTTCTTT
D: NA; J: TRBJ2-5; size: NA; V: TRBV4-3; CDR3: CASSQEGGGAETQYF; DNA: TGCGCCAGCAGCCAAGAGGGAGGGGGCGCCGAGACCCAGTACTTC
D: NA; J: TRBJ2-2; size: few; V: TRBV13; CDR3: CASSVETGKTGELFF; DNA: TGTGCCAGCAGCGTAGAGACAGGAAAAACCGGGGAGCTGTTTTTT
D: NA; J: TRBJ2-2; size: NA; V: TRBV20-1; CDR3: CSARDSQGYTGELFF; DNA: TGCAGTGCTAGAGATAGTCAGGGATACACCGGGGAGCTGTTTTTT
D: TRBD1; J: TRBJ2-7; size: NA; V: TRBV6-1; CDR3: CASSAGTGRSYEQYF; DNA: TGTGCCAGCAGTGCCGGGACAGGGAGGTCCTACGAGCAGTACTTC
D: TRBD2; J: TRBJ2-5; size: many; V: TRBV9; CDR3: CASSVAPLAGEETQYF; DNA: TGTGCCAGCAGCGTAGCCCCGTTAGCGGGAGAGGAGACCCAGTACTTC
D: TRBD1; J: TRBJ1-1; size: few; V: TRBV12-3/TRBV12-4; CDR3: CASSPRLQGRIPEAFF; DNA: TGTGCCAGCAGTCCAAGATTACAGGGGCGGATCCCTGAAGCTTTCTTT
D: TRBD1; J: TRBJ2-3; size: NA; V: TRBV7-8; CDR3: CASSFPGQGRDTQYF; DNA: TGTGCCAGCAGCTTCCCTGGACAGGGGAGGGACACGCAGTATTTT
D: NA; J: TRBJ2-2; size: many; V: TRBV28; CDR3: CASSPPGRGIPGELFF; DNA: TGTGCCAGCAGTCCACCCGGCCGAGGGATTCCCGGGGAGCTGTTTTTT
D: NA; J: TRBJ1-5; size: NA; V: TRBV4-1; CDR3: CASSQVLSTGQPQHF; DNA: TGCGCCAGCAGCCAAGTACTGAGTACTGGTCAGCCCCAGCATTTT
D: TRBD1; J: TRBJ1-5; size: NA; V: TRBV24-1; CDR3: CATGDSDYQPQHF; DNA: TGTGCCACCGGGGACAGCGACTATCAGCCCCAGCATTTT
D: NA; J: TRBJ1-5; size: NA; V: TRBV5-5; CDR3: CASSRRLTELNQPQHF; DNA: TGTGCCAGCAGCCGCCGTCTGACAGAACTTAATCAGCCCCAGCATTTT
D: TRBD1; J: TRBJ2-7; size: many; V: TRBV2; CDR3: CASSEDRVGEQYF; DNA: TGTGCCAGCAGTGAGGACAGGGTTGGGGAGCAGTACTTC
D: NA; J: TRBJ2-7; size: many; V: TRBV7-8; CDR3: CASGGTQAYEQYF; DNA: TGTGCCAGCGGCGGGACACAGGCCTACGAGCAGTACTTC
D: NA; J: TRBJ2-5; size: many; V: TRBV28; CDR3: CASSASTRAQETQYF; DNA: TGTGCCAGCAGTGCCTCGACTAGAGCTCAAGAGACCCAGTACTTC
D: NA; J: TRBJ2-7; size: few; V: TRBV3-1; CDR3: CASSHGTFAYEQYF; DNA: TGTGCCAGCAGCCACGGGACTTTTGCCTACGAGCAGTACTTC
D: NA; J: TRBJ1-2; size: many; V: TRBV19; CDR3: CASSIGWNYGYTF; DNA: TGTGCCAGTAGTATCGGCTGGAACTATGGCTACACCTTC
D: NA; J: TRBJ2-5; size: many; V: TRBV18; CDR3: CASSLIAGQETQYF; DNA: TGTGCCAGCTCACTGATAGCAGGGCAAGAGACCCAGTACTTC